One TCR beta chain is described in this entry. Amplification of TCR alpha and beta CDR3 regions from RNA used iRepertoire nested multiplex PCR. Tissue mRNA or PBMC total RNA, roughly 100-400 ng, went into one-step reverse transcription and amplification. TCRdb re-called the multiplex PCR reads with MiXCR, one entry per CDR3 protein. The sample holds some 18,000 distinct CDR3 sequences, roughly 64% seen once. The data belong to a study of glioma-infiltrating T cells. The V end lost 5 bases, the J end lost 4 bases, and 12 bases lay between the germline ends. The CDR3 has 14 residues. CDR1 is SGHTA, CDR2 FQGNSA, per germline.

Sequencing input: glioma tissue, nonneoplastic brain tissue, or PBMCs (not recorded which). The chain couples TRBV7-2 to TRBJ1-5; D may be TRBD1 (5 bases). The clonotype was recovered from a human donor with low-grade glioma or glioblastoma, undergoing nonglioma brain surgery, or in good health (not recorded which). The DNA of the CDR3 is TGTGCCAGCAGCCCAAGCCAGGGAAATCAGCCCCAGCATTTT. Encoded protein: CASSPSQGNQPQHF. Full variable domain (remainder filled in from reference TRBV7-2 and TRBJ1-5): GAGVSQSPSNKVTEKGKDVELRCDPISGHTALYWYRQSLGQGLEFLIYFQGNSAPDKSGLPSDRFSAERTGGSVSTLTIQRTQQEDSAVYLCASSPSQGNQPQHFGDGTRLSIL.